This TCR beta chain appears in the sequencing data of a study of shared clonotypes between healthy human individuals. V lost 0 bases, J lost 2 bases, and 9 bases lay in between. The CDR3 is 14 amino acids. Germline assignment: CDR1 SGDLS and CDR2 YYNGEE. Clones were read by immunoSEQ multiplex PCR, and TCRdb kept only the in-frame ones, dropping some. Altogether 2 million to 2.5 million clones are present, about 92% being singletons, with the ten largest covering about 0.39%. The source material was naive CD4+ T cells from PBMCs. Documented subset: CD45RA+ positively selected. The clonotype was recovered from a man aged 18 to 30 in good health. Some clones in this sample may be carry-over from other donors' samples. V and J are TRBV9 and TRBJ2-7; D call uncertain. As DNA, the CDR3 is TGTGCCAGCAGCGTAGTTGACGGAGCCTACGAGCAGTACTTC. This sequence encodes CASSVVDGAYEQYF.